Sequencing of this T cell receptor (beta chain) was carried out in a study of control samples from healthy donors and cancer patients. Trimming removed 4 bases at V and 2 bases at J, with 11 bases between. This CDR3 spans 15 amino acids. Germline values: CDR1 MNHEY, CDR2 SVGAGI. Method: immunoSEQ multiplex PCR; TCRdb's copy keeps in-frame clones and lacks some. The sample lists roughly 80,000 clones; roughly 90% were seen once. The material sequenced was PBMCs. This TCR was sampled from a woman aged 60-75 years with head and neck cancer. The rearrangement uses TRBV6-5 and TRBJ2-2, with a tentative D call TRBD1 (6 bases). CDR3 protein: CASSSYRENTGELFF. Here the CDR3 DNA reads TGTGCCAGCAGTTCTTACAGGGAAAACACCGGGGAGCTGTTTTTT.